This TCR beta chain is drawn from a study of cytotoxic CD8 clonotypes in ibrutinib-treated CLL. Study-wide results and caveats: Sustained-remission patients were sampled at one set of times and progressing patients at different ones. Circulating CD8+ T-cell counts were tracked by baseline clonality, which exceeded that of age-matched healthy donors.

Target depth was 1 in 200,000 to 1 in 1 million T cells, about 10x per clonotype. TCRdb keeps only in-frame clones here, not all; method: immunoSEQ multiplex PCR. The data show about 180,000 clones, 84% seen once. To note about this clone: Its antigen is currently unknown.

The sequences come from PBMCs, collected after 24 months of ibrutinib treatment. The TCR originated in a human donor with chronic lymphocytic leukemia.

The CDR3 spells CAHSPLGQGVIYGYTF. CDR3 DNA: TGTGCCCACTCTCCCCTCGGACAGGGTGTGATCTATGGCTACACCTTC. V usage is TRBV30 and J usage is TRBJ1-2; TRBD1 aligns across 8 bases. The CDR3 spans 16 residues. Germline-derived CDR1 and CDR2 are GTSNPN and SVGIG (reference sequence). Trimming cost V 8 bases and J 4 bases; bases outside gene matches: 18.